These 18 T cell receptor beta chains were all obtained from the same sample, sequenced in a study of spatial heterogeneity in lung cancer. TCRdb called the 5' RACE reads again in MiXCR, with one record for every CDR3 protein. The profile shows several thousand distinct CDR3 sequences, around 5.3% of them singletons. Time point defined: sample taken at primary tumor resection. The starting material was normal lung tissue next to the tumor, obtained at surgery. The receptor set was obtained from a female donor with early-stage non-small cell lung cancer.

This clonotype turned up a few times. The chain joins TRBV28 to TRBJ2-7, with D possibly TRBD2 on 6 matching bases. The CDR3 runs 12 residues. Germline CDR1 MDHEN, CDR2 SYDVKM. Deletions cut 3 bases from V and 5 bases from J, with 8 bases between. CDR3 sequence: CASSLTGDEQYF. The DNA for the CDR3 is TGTGCCAGCAGTTTGACGGGAGACGAGCAGTACTTC.

This clonotype is classed as medium-sized. The rearrangement links TRBV20-1 to TRBJ1-1; tentative D call: TRBD1 (6 bases). The ends were cut back, 7 bases at V and 6 bases at J, with 21 bases in the middle. The CDR3 is 14 amino acids. CDR1 and CDR2 (germline): DFQATT, SNEGSKA (reference sequence). DNA of the CDR3: TGCAGTGTACTCCCGGGGGGGGGCTGGGCTGAAGCTTTCTTT. Translation: CSVLPGGGWAEAFF.

This clonotype appeared many times. The gene calls are TRBV30 and TRBJ2-1, with a tentative D call TRBD2 (6 bases). Deletions cut 5 bases from V and 12 bases from J, with 17 bases between. Germline CDR1 is GTSNPN and CDR2 is SVGIG (reference sequence). CDR3 length: 12 amino acids. The chain's CDR3 is CAWGPQAGGQFF. CDR3 nucleotide sequence: TGTGCCTGGGGCCCCCAAGCGGGCGGGCAGTTCTTC.

In its sample, this clonotype ranks as medium-sized. The V call is TRBV2, the J call TRBJ2-7; 7 bases align to TRBD2. Germline V gives CDR1 SNHLY, CDR2 FYNNEI. The length of the CDR3 is 14 residues. The V and J ends lost 8 bases and 5 bases, in that order; junction bases with no gene match: 12. The CDR3 nucleotides read TGTGCCAGCTCAGGCGCGGGAGACGACCACGAGCAGTACTTC. As protein: CASSGAGDDHEQYF.

This clonotype is deemed medium-sized. The chain links TRBV6-6 to TRBJ2-7, with D possibly called TRBD1 or TRBD2 (5 bases each). Per the germline V gene, CDR1 is MNHNY and CDR2 is SVGAGI (reference sequence). V gave up 4 bases and J gave up 6 bases, with 22 bases separating them. This CDR3 is 16 amino acids long. CDR3 loop: CASSFGRGTASSEQYF. For the CDR3, the DNA is TGTGCCAGCAGTTTCGGCCGAGGGACGGCTAGCTCCGAGCAGTACTTC.

This clonotype was seen a handful of times. The CDR3 reads CASSFKSGYTF. CDR3 bases: TGTGCCAGCAGTTTTAAGAGCGGCTACACCTTC. The chain combines TRBV12-3 or TRBV12-4 with TRBJ1-2, with D uncertain. The CDR3 length is 11 residues. The V and J ends lost 3 bases and 8 bases respectively, with 7 bases between them.

The sample holds many counts of this clonotype. This chain uses TRBV6-5 with TRBJ2-7; possible D gene TRBD2, 6 bases. Per the germline V gene, CDR1 is MNHEY and CDR2 is SVGAGI. The CDR3 sequence is 15 residues long. The V gene lost 4 bases and the J gene lost 7 bases, with 20 bases spanning the gap. DNA of the CDR3: TGTGCCAGCAGTTCGACCGGGACTGCCCTGGGGGAGCAGTACTTC. It specifies CASSSTGTALGEQYF.

The genes are TRBV24-1 and TRBJ1-1, with D possibly matching TRBD1 (6 bases). V dropped 3 bases and J dropped 3 bases, with 13 bases sitting between them. The CDR3 is 15 amino acids. In germline, CDR1 is KGHDR, CDR2 SFDVKD. Here the CDR3 DNA reads TGTGCCACCAGTGATGACACAACAGGGTACACTGAAGCTTTCTTT. Translating it yields CATSDDTTGYTEAFF.

This clonotype has a count of ten or more. V and J are TRBV20-1 and TRBJ2-1; 9 bases map to TRBD2. V lost 3 bases and J lost 8; bases outside the gene matches: 11. The CDR3 contains 15 residues. In germline, CDR1 is DFQATT, CDR2 SNEGSKA (reference sequence). This CDR3 is CSASSAGGPRHEQFF. CDR3 DNA: TGCAGTGCTAGTTCTGCGGGAGGGCCTCGTCATGAGCAGTTCTTC.

This clonotype was counted at least ten times. This chain links TRBV27 with TRBJ2-2; D remains unclear. The CDR3 length is 15 residues. Germline assignment: CDR1 MNHEY and CDR2 SMNVEV (reference sequence). V was trimmed by 6 bases and J by 0 bases, leaving 11 bases between them. The CDR3 loop reads CASRRERTNTGELFF. In DNA form, the CDR3 reads TGTGCCAGCAGGAGAGAACGGACGAACACCGGGGAGCTGTTTTTT.

On this clonotype: A much larger clonotype is one base distant, so this may be a read error. The rearrangement joins TRBV20-1 to TRBJ1-2; no firm D call. The CDR3 length is 11 residues. Germline V gives CDR1 DFQATT, CDR2 SNEGSKA (reference sequence). CDR3 in DNA: TGCAGTGCTAGAGATCGCCATGGCTACAACTTC. Translation: CSARDRHGYNF.

This clonotype is judged medium-sized. The chain uses TRBV14 and TRBJ1-6; a weak D match, TRBD1 (5 bases). The CDR3 covers 14 residues. V was trimmed by 1 base and J by 11 bases, leaving 12 bases between them. The germline V gene has CDR1 SGHDN and CDR2 FVKESK. CDR3 protein: CASSQVQGTAPLHF. The CDR3 nucleotides are TGTGCCAGCAGCCAAGTCCAGGGTACGGCACCCCTCCACTTT.

The chain has TRBV20-1 and TRBJ2-2; the D is unclear. The CDR3 covers 16 residues. CDR1 is DFQATT and CDR2 is SNEGSKA in the germline V gene (reference sequence). Trimming left V 1 base short and J 6 bases short, with 18 bases between. The CDR3 protein is CSARVTGSRAAGELFF. The DNA for the CDR3 is TGCAGTGCTAGAGTAACCGGGTCCCGGGCCGCCGGGGAGCTGTTTTTT.

This clonotype showed up many times. The J gene is TRBJ2-1, the V gene TRBV28, with D possibly matching TRBD2 (7 bases). From germline, CDR1 is MDHEN and CDR2 SYDVKM. Trimming took 6 bases from V and 9 from J, leaving 30 bases between them. The CDR3 sequence is 18 residues long. The CDR3 nucleotides read TGTGCCAGCAGGTCCCCGAGAGGGGGGGCAAAGGGGGGGCTTGAGCAGTTCTTC. Translating gives CASRSPRGGAKGGLEQFF. Looking up the rest from reference TRBV28 and TRBJ2-1 gives the full variable domain: DVKVTQSSRYLVKRTGEKVFLECVQDMDHENMFWYRQDPGLGLRLIYFSYDVKMKEKGDIPEGYSVSREKKERFSLILESASTNQTSMYLCASRSPRGGAKGGLEQFFGPGTRLTVL.

In its sample, this clonotype was seen many times. The chain combines TRBV7-3 with TRBJ2-2; D uncertain. Germline loops: CDR1 SGHTA, CDR2 FQGTGA. Trimming removed 5 bases from V and 2 bases from J, with 9 bases in between. The CDR3 is made up of 14 amino acids. For the CDR3, the DNA is TGTGCCAGCAGCGGACGGATCAACACCGGGGAGCTGTTTTTT. Translation: CASSGRINTGELFF.

Judged by abundance, this clonotype is medium-sized. This rearrangement joins TRBV11-2 to TRBJ2-2; D unclear. CDR3 length: 15 residues. Germline-derived CDR1 and CDR2 are SGHAT and FQNNGV. V lost 1 base and J lost 4, with 10 bases in between. The CDR3 region has the DNA TGTGCCAGCAGCTTAGGACTGTTCACCACCGGGGAGCTGTTTTTT. Its translation is CASSLGLFTTGELFF.

Ten or more counts support this clonotype. The chain is built from TRBV5-1 and TRBJ2-5; D call uncertain. Trimming left V 1 base short and J 2 bases short, with 3 bases between. CDR3 size: 12 residues. The germline CDR1 and CDR2 sequences are SGHRS and YFSETQ. CDR3 amino acids: CASSLSQETQYF. In nucleotides, the CDR3 is TGCGCCAGCAGCTTGAGTCAAGAGACCCAGTACTTC. Looking up the rest from reference TRBV5-1 and TRBJ2-5 gives the full variable domain: KAGVTQTPRYLIKTRGQQVTLSCSPISGHRSVSWYQQTPGQGLQFLFEYFSETQRNKGNFPGRFSGRQFSNSRSEMNVSTLELGDSALYLCASSLSQETQYFGPGTRLLVL.

This clonotype is labeled medium-sized. The chain employs TRBV4-1 and TRBJ1-1; a possible D gene is TRBD1 (5 bases). With 1 base removed from V and 7 bases from J, the gap between germline ends came to 10 bases. The V gene's germline CDR1 is MGHRA and CDR2 YSYEKL. The CDR3 is 13 residues long. CDR3 residues: CASSQVSQGEAFF. The DNA for the CDR3 is TGCGCCAGCAGCCAAGTATCCCAGGGTGAAGCTTTCTTT.